Listed here are 5 T cell receptor beta chains from one sample, sequenced in a study of vaccination effects on CD4 cells after COVID-19. These receptors have no identified antigens. Profiling relied on immunoSEQ multiplex PCR, and the TCRdb table lists in-frame clones only, not all of them. The sample yields tens of thousands of clones, roughly 80% seen once. Under the ViraFEST assay, PBMC were stimulated with viral peptide pools so that antigen-specific CD4+ T cells expanded. Sequencing was performed afterwards. Investigators separated out CD4+ T cells once more than nine days of culture had passed. Sample: CD4+ T cells from PBMCs cultured with HCoV-229E spike peptides, taken before COVID-19 vaccination. These receptors were obtained from a human donor who received a COVID-19 vaccine.

This sequence joins TRBV6-2 or TRBV6-3 and TRBJ1-5; D uncertain. There are 13 residues in the CDR3. V dropped 6 bases and J dropped 4 bases, with 10 bases sitting between them. CDR1 and CDR2 from the germline V gene are MNHEY and SVGEGT. The CDR3 coding sequence is TGTGCCAGCAGCCCCGATTTGAATCAGCCCCAGCATTTT. This translates into CASSPDLNQPQHF.

This chain joins TRBV5-4 and TRBJ2-1; 8 bases line up with TRBD2. The CDR3 runs to 16 residues. Trimming cost V 2 bases and J 5 bases; bases outside gene matches: 9. Germline assignment: CDR1 SGHNT and CDR2 YYREEE (reference sequence). CDR3 sequence (DNA): TGTGCCAGCAGCTTCCGAGGCGGGGGGCCAAACAATGAGCAGTTCTTC. Protein: CASSFRGGGPNNEQFF.

This chain uses TRBV5-5 with TRBJ1-1, with D unclear. CDR1 is SGHKS, CDR2 YYEKEE, per germline (reference sequence). V lost 0 bases and J 0 bases, leaving 12 bases between the germline ends. This CDR3 spans 16 amino acids. CDR3 sequence: CASSLVNMGLNTEAFF. As DNA, the CDR3 is TGTGCCAGCAGCTTGGTAAATATGGGGTTGAACACTGAAGCTTTCTTT.

This chain joins TRBV6-5 and TRBJ2-3; 9 bases are a match to TRBD1. The junction had 3 bases not matched to a gene; V was cut back by 5 bases and J by 3 bases. The V gene's germline CDR1 is MNHEY and CDR2 SVGAGI. The CDR3 loop spans 14 amino acids. CDR3 in amino acids: CASSLQGATDTQYF. CDR3 coding DNA: TGTGCCAGCAGTCTACAGGGGGCAACAGATACGCAGTATTTT.

The chain has TRBV2 and TRBJ2-1; maybe TRBD2 (5 bases). Trimming removed 7 bases from V and 9 bases from J, with 13 bases in between. The germline V gene encodes CDR1 SNHLY and CDR2 FYNNEI. There are 12 residues in the CDR3. The CDR3 nucleotides are TGTGCCAGCATAGGGTTTGGGAGTGAGCAGTTCTTC. Its translation is CASIGFGSEQFF.